The 26 T cell receptor beta chains given below trace back to one sample, sequenced in a study of siplizumab effects on memory and regulatory T cells. Clones were sequenced by immunoSEQ multiplex PCR, and TCRdb holds only the in-frame ones, with some missing. The sample has approximately 100,000 clones, more than 85% seen once; the top ten hold roughly 2.6%. Sequencing used CD4+ T cells sorted from blood. The origin of the receptors is a human donor in good health. Some clones in this sample may be carry-over from other donors' samples.

J is TRBJ2-7 and V is TRBV5-1; 7 bases are shared with TRBD1. Losses at the gene ends were 3 bases for V and 1 base for J; bases not matched to a gene: 1. The V gene's germline CDR1 is SGHRS and CDR2 YFSETQ. The CDR3 sequence is 13 residues long. CDR3 region: CASSWGQSYEQYF. Here the CDR3 DNA reads TGCGCCAGCAGCTGGGGACAGTCCTACGAGCAGTACTTC. Full variable domain (outside the CDR3, taken from reference TRBV5-1 and TRBJ2-7): KAGVTQTPRYLIKTRGQQVTLSCSPISGHRSVSWYQQTPGQGLQFLFEYFSETQRNKGNFPGRFSGRQFSNSRSEMNVSTLELGDSALYLCASSWGQSYEQYFGPGTRLTVT.

V is TRBV25-1 and J is TRBJ1-2; tentative D call: TRBD1 (6 bases). CDR1 is MGHDK, CDR2 SYGVNS, per germline. Trimming removed 6 bases at V and 7 bases at J, with 18 bases between. This CDR3 has 14 residues. This CDR3 is CASSPPGESAGYTF. In DNA, the CDR3 is TGTGCCAGCAGCCCTCCAGGGGAAAGCGCTGGCTACACCTTC.

This sequence joins TRBV7-2 and TRBJ2-1; D call uncertain. Trimming took 11 bases from V and 9 from J, leaving 17 bases between them. CDR1 is SGHTA and CDR2 is FQGNSA in the germline V gene. The CDR3 loop spans 12 amino acids. The CDR3 coding sequence is TGTGCCTCCCAGCTTATGGGTCGTGAGCAGTTCTTC. It codes for CASQLMGREQFF.

The gene calls are TRBV19 and TRBJ2-3; 8 bases map to TRBD2. V gave up 6 bases and J gave up 0 bases; unmatched junction bases: 8. CDR3 length: 16 residues. Germline values: CDR1 LNHDA, CDR2 SQIVND (reference sequence). The CDR3 DNA sequence: TGTGCCAGTAGGACCCGGGGGGGGAGTAGCACAGATACGCAGTATTTT. Its protein product is CASRTRGGSSTDTQYF.

On this clone: The DNA is left out, because the CDR3 cannot be placed on it with certainty; the CDR3 is given as TCRdb lists it. The chain has TRBV9 and TRBJ2-7. Germline V CDR1 and CDR2: SGDLS, YYNGEE. The CDR3 numbers 15 amino acids, ends counted. This chain's CDR3 is CASSVGTLGTYEQYF.

This chain links TRBV2 with TRBJ2-1; 9 positions agree with TRBD2. V lost 4 bases and J lost 8; bases outside the gene matches: 9. Germline CDR1 and CDR2: SNHLY and FYNNEI. CDR3 length: 15 residues. The CDR3 region is CASSADAGGADEQFF. CDR3 DNA: TGTGCCAGCAGTGCGGATGCGGGAGGGGCCGATGAGCAGTTCTTC.

The chain recombines TRBV18 with TRBJ2-7; 8 nucleotides agree with TRBD1. The ends lost 5 bases at V and 6 bases at J; junction bases unmatched: 9. Germline CDR1 and CDR2: KGHSH and LQKENI. The CDR3 contains 14 residues. The CDR3 loop reads CASSLQTGAGEQYF. The CDR3, as DNA: TGTGCCAGCTCATTGCAGACAGGGGCAGGCGAGCAGTACTTC.

J is TRBJ2-5 and V is TRBV7-2; 7 bases line up with TRBD2. The CDR3 has 14 amino acids. Germline V gives CDR1 SGHTA, CDR2 FQGNSA. Losses at the gene ends were 5 bases for V and 4 bases for J; bases not matched to a gene: 7. CDR3 sequence reads: CASSTTLAGETQYF. As DNA, the CDR3 is TGTGCCAGCAGCACCACTTTAGCGGGAGAGACCCAGTACTTC.

V is TRBV5-1 and J is TRBJ1-1, with a weak D call TRBD1 (5 bases). V was pared by 7 bases and J by 2 bases, with 12 bases between. Germline loops: CDR1 SGHRS, CDR2 YFSETQ. The length of the CDR3 is 13 residues. CDR3 nucleotides: TGCGCCAGCCGCACAGGTGGAAACACTGAAGCTTTCTTT. It is translated as CASRTGGNTEAFF.

The V and J genes are TRBV28 and TRBJ1-5; TRBD1 is a possible D gene (5 bases). The length of the CDR3 is 15 residues. From germline, CDR1 is MDHEN and CDR2 SYDVKM. V was shortened by 4 bases and J by 3 bases, with 13 bases between the two germline ends. The DNA for the CDR3 is TGTGCCAGCAGTTCCCCGGCCAGGGTCAATCAGCCCCAGCATTTT. Encoded protein: CASSSPARVNQPQHF.

This chain uses TRBV6-1 with TRBJ1-2; D call uncertain. There are 15 residues in the CDR3. Deletions cut 3 bases from V and 4 bases from J, with 15 bases between. Per the germline V gene, CDR1 is MNHNS and CDR2 is SASEGT. The CDR3 DNA reads as TGTGCCAGCAGTGATTTCGGGAGTAGCCCCTATGGCTACACCTTC. Translated, it gives CASSDFGSSPYGYTF.

The chain has TRBV7-9 and TRBJ1-1; weak D call: TRBD1 (5 bases). V lost 2 bases to trimming and J lost 5 bases, with 6 bases between them. Germline V gives CDR1 SEHNR, CDR2 FQNEAQ (reference sequence). The CDR3 spans 12 residues. In DNA form, the CDR3 reads TGTGCCAGCAGCTTATCAGGGACTGAAGCTTTCTTT. Amino acids: CASSLSGTEAFF.

This clone is a singleton in its sample. The V gene is TRBV5-4, the J gene TRBJ1-2; 9 bases line up with TRBD1. The CDR3 covers 13 residues. Trimming took 6 bases from V and 6 from J; bases not matched to a gene: 6. Per the germline V gene, CDR1 is SGHNT and CDR2 is YYREEE (reference sequence). CDR3 loop: CASTGGTGNGYTF. The DNA of the CDR3 is TGTGCCAGCACGGGAGGGACAGGGAATGGCTACACCTTC.

The chain is built from TRBV18 and TRBJ1-4; a weak D match, TRBD1 (6 bases). V was pared by 3 bases and J by 4 bases, with 12 bases between. The CDR3 is made up of 15 amino acids. Germline values: CDR1 KGHSH, CDR2 LQKENI. The CDR3 DNA follows: TGTGCCAGCTCACCGCGGACAGCCAATAATGAAAAACTGTTTTTT. Amino acids: CASSPRTANNEKLFF.

This chain connects TRBV19 to TRBJ1-2, with D possibly matching TRBD1 (5 bases). The CDR3 covers 14 residues. In germline, CDR1 is LNHDA, CDR2 SQIVND (reference sequence). Trimming removed 10 bases from V and 2 bases from J, with 17 bases in between. This chain's CDR3 is CAIRPGGTNYGYTF. The CDR3 DNA reads TGTGCCATTCGACCGGGGGGTACGAACTATGGCTACACCTTC.

The chain is built from TRBV5-1 and TRBJ2-5; D call uncertain. CDR3 length equals 13 residues. V gave up 4 bases and J gave up 5 bases, with 12 bases separating them. Germline V gene sequence: CDR1 SGHRS, CDR2 YFSETQ. This chain's CDR3 is CASSPDVWETQYF. The CDR3 DNA sequence: TGCGCCAGCAGCCCCGACGTCTGGGAGACCCAGTACTTC.

The V gene is TRBV6-1, the J gene TRBJ1-3; no reliable D call. V lost 7 bases to trimming and J lost 4 bases, with 8 bases between them. The CDR3 is made up of 12 amino acids. CDR1 and CDR2 from the germline V gene are MNHNS and SASEGT. The CDR3 spells CASTEAGNTIYF. The CDR3 DNA follows: TGTGCCAGCACCGAAGCGGGAAACACCATATATTTT.

This chain connects TRBV2 to TRBJ2-7, with 9 bases aligning to TRBD1. Germline CDR1 reads SNHLY; CDR2 reads FYNNEI. The CDR3 runs 15 residues. Trimming at V came to 4 bases and at J to 4 bases, leaving 8 bases not matched to a gene. The CDR3 here is CASSAFRQGGYEQYF. The DNA for the CDR3 is TGTGCCAGCAGTGCCTTTCGACAGGGGGGATACGAGCAGTACTTC.

The chain has TRBV7-3 and TRBJ2-2; D may be TRBD1 or TRBD2 (6 bases each). The CDR3 is made up of 17 amino acids. Trimming took off 1 base at V and 0 bases at J, with 12 bases between the two ends. CDR1 is SGHTA, CDR2 FQGTGA, per germline. The CDR3 spells CASSLMAGTTNTGELFF. Here the CDR3 DNA reads TGTGCCAGCAGCTTAATGGCGGGGACAACGAACACCGGGGAGCTGTTTTTT.

The CDR3 spells CASSLGGQTYEQYF. The CDR3, as DNA: TGTGCCAGCAGTTTAGGGGGCCAAACCTACGAGCAGTACTTC. This sequence joins TRBV27 and TRBJ2-7; D is perhaps TRBD1 (6 bases). V lost 2 bases, J lost 2 bases, and 10 bases lay in between. This CDR3 spans 14 amino acids. The germline gives CDR1 MNHEY, CDR2 SMNVEV (reference sequence).

The rearrangement links TRBV5-1 to TRBJ2-5; D is possibly TRBD1 (5 bases). The CDR3 covers 13 residues. Germline V gene sequence: CDR1 SGHRS, CDR2 YFSETQ. V was cut by 1 base and J by 5 bases, with 9 bases left in between. Written as DNA, the CDR3 is TGCGCCAGCAGCTTGCAGGGTGGGGAGACCCAGTACTTC. Encoded protein: CASSLQGGETQYF.

The V gene is TRBV28, the J gene TRBJ2-1, with TRBD1 as a possible D gene (6 bases). Germline V gene lookup returns CDR1 MDHEN and CDR2 SYDVKM. Trimming cost V 7 bases and J 9 bases, with 16 bases left between them. CDR3 length equals 13 residues. CDR3 amino acids: CASTTGTAGEQFF. CDR3 bases: TGTGCCAGCACCACAGGGACCGCGGGTGAGCAGTTCTTC.

The rearrangement uses TRBV7-3 and TRBJ2-3, with 12 bases that match TRBD2. This CDR3 comprises 19 residues. Germline V gene sequence: CDR1 SGHTA, CDR2 FQGTGA. J lost 4 bases, V lost 0 bases, and 11 bases had no gene match. CDR3 DNA sequence: TGTGCCAGCAGCTTAACTTCGCTTCAGACTAGCGGGAGTTCAGATACGCAGTATTTT. Translated: CASSLTSLQTSGSSDTQYF.

This clone turned up a few times. The chain combines TRBV27 with TRBJ1-2, with 9 bases matching TRBD1. Germline CDR1 is MNHEY and CDR2 is SMNVEV (reference sequence). The CDR3 is 13 residues long. Unmatched junction bases numbered 4, after V lost 5 bases and J lost 6 bases. The CDR3 DNA follows: TGTGCCAGCAGTGCCGGGACAGGGAATGGCTACACCTTC. Amino acids: CASSAGTGNGYTF.

This chain connects TRBV6-5 to TRBJ2-5; 8 nucleotides align to TRBD1. The J call may be incorrect, as the DNA end agrees better with TRBJ2-7. Germline loops: CDR1 MNHEY, CDR2 SVGAGI. There are 15 residues in the CDR3. The CDR3 is CASSYVQGAPYEQYF. Here the CDR3 DNA reads TGTGCCAGCAGTTACGTTCAGGGGGCTCCCTACGAGCAGTACTTC.

This clone was counted a single time. V gene TRBV5-4 combines with J gene TRBJ2-2; D is unresolved. V was pared by 1 base and J by 1 base, with 8 bases between. Looked up from germline, CDR1 is SGHNT and CDR2 is YYREEE (reference sequence). The CDR3 has 15 residues. This CDR3 reads CASSLIGRNTGELFF. For the CDR3, the DNA is TGTGCCAGCAGCTTGATAGGACGGAACACCGGGGAGCTGTTTTTT.